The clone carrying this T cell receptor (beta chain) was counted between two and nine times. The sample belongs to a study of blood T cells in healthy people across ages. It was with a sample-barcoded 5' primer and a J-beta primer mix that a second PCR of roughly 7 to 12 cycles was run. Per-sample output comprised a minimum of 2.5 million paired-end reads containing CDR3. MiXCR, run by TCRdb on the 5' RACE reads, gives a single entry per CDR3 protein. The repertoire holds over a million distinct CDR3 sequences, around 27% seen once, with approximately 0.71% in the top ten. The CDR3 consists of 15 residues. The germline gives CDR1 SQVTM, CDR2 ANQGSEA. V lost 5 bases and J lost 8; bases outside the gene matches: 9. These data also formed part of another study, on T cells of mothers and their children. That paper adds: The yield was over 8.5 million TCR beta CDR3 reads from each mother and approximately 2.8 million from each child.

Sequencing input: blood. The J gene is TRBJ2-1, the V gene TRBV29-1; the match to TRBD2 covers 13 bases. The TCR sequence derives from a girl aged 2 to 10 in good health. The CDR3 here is CSVPTSGGLVDEQFF. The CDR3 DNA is TGCAGCGTTCCGACTAGCGGGGGGCTTGTCGATGAGCAGTTCTTC.